These T cell receptor beta chains were read from a single sample in a study of regulatory T cells in long-lasting Graves disease. TCRdb re-derived calls from the multiplex PCR reads in MiXCR, one entry per CDR3 protein. The sample yields roughly 400,000 distinct CDR3 sequences, roughly a fifth seen once. Sequenced material: peripheral blood mononuclear cells (PBMCs), taken when the disease was refractory, from a patient treated with antithyroid drugs. These receptors came from a female donor with Graves disease. Both conserved end residues are part of each CDR3. A D gene is named only where the DNA matches it firmly. The size of a clone is reported for some rows only, either as once, few or many, or as a class for expanded clones.

abundance,d_gene,j_gene,v_gene,CDR3aa,CDR3nt
.,.,TRBJ2-2,TRBV12-3/TRBV12-4,CASAKTGSRNTGELFF,TGTGCCAGCGCGAAGACGGGGTCGCGAAACACCGGGGAGCTGTTTTTT
few,.,TRBJ2-2,TRBV10-3,CAISGRAAGELFF,TGTGCCATCAGTGGTAGGGCTGCCGGGGAGCTGTTTTTT
many,.,TRBJ1-1,TRBV29-1,CSVVGNTEAFF,TGCAGCGTTGTGGGGAACACTGAAGCTTTCTTT
few,TRBD2,TRBJ2-5,TRBV20-1,CSAGTTARETQYF,TGCAGTGCTGGGACTACAGCCAGGGAGACCCAGTACTTC
.,.,TRBJ2-2,TRBV5-1,CASSPPGTGTGELFF,TGTGCCAGCAGCCCGCCAGGAACGGGGACCGGGGAGCTGTTTTTT
many,.,TRBJ2-7,TRBV7-2,CASSFYRVLAPEQYF,TGTGCCAGCAGCTTCTACAGGGTGCTAGCCCCCGAGCAGTACTTC
many,TRBD2,TRBJ2-2,TRBV12-3/TRBV12-4,CASTLAGGINTGELFF,TGTGCCAGCACCCTAGCGGGAGGGATAAACACCGGGGAGCTGTTTTTT
few,.,TRBJ1-5,TRBV15,CATSSRQGPQHF,TGTGCCACCAGCAGCCGTCAGGGGCCCCAGCATTTT
many,.,TRBJ1-5,TRBV12-3/TRBV12-4,CASSFRRGQPQHF,TGTGCCAGCAGTTTCCGGCGGGGACAGCCCCAGCATTTT
many,.,TRBJ1-4,TRBV2,CASSEDGQNEKLFF,TGTGCCAGCAGTGAGGACGGGCAGAATGAAAAACTGTTTTTT
many,.,TRBJ2-7,TRBV7-9,CASSPKGPYEQYF,TGTGCCAGCAGCCCGAAGGGACCCTACGAGCAGTACTTC
.,.,TRBJ2-1,TRBV28,CASSLFQNNEQFF,TGTGCCAGCAGTTTATTCCAAAACAATGAGCAGTTCTTC
many,.,TRBJ1-1,TRBV7-2,CASSTQQKNTEAFF,TGTGCCAGCAGCACTCAACAGAAGAACACTGAAGCTTTCTTT
.,.,TRBJ2-1,TRBV10-3,CAISETRKQFF,TGTGCCATCAGTGAGACCCGGAAGCAGTTCTTC
.,.,TRBJ2-7,TRBV6-1,CASKGPTSYEQYF,TGTGCCAGCAAGGGACCCACCTCCTACGAGCAGTACTTC
many,.,TRBJ2-7,TRBV28,CASTLGYEQYF,TGTGCCAGCACCCTCGGGTACGAGCAGTACTTC
many,TRBD1,TRBJ1-5,TRBV28,CASSLIDRANQPQHF,TGTGCCAGCAGTTTAATAGACAGGGCGAATCAGCCCCAGCATTTT
.,.,TRBJ1-1,TRBV4-1,CASSPPGSMNTEAFF,TGCGCCAGCAGCCCCCCTGGGAGCATGAACACTGAAGCTTTCTTT
.,TRBD2,TRBJ2-1,TRBV15,CATSRAQLAGNNEQFF,TGTGCCACCAGCAGAGCTCAACTAGCGGGAAACAATGAGCAGTTCTTC
.,TRBD2,TRBJ2-7,TRBV11-2,CASSLGVGGSEQYF,TGTGCCAGCAGCTTAGGCGTAGGCGGGAGCGAGCAGTACTTC
many,.,TRBJ2-7,TRBV6-8,CASRDTAGCFTYEQYF,TGTGCCAGCAGGGATACAGCGGGCTGCTTCACCTACGAGCAGTACTTC
.,.,TRBJ1-4,TRBV2,CASIGLPNEKLFF,TGTGCCAGCATTGGTCTTCCTAATGAAAAACTGTTTTTT
.,.,TRBJ2-5,TRBV7-6,CASSAGYHVQETQYF,TGTGCCAGCAGCGCTGGCTACCACGTCCAAGAGACCCAGTACTTC